This entry concerns a single T cell receptor (beta chain). It was at deep level that the assay was run. Sorted-subset replicate PCR reactions contained 150 to 200 ng DNA, corresponding to 29,000 or so T cell genomes. The assay was immunoSEQ multiplex PCR, and TCRdb's table has in-frame clones only and misses some. The data hold some 1,900,000 clones, with approximately 94% observed a single time. The germline CDR1 and CDR2 sequences are LNHNV and YYDKDF (reference sequence). V was cut by 7 bases and J by 0 bases, with 12 bases left in between. This CDR3 region has 15 residues. Naive CD8 populations comprised CD45RO-negative cells positively selected for CCR7, excluding terminally differentiated effector memory CD45RA+ cells. Donors, without exception, were Caucasian adults residing in Nashville, Tennessee. The entry originates in a study of shared clonotypes between healthy human individuals.

The sequenced sample was naive CD8+ T cells sorted from blood. The receptor's source is a man aged 18 to 29 in good health. J is TRBJ1-4 and V is TRBV15, with D maybe TRBD1 (5 bases). CDR3 sequence (DNA): TGTGCCACCAACCACCGGGACCCAACTAATGAAAAACTGTTTTTT. Residues: CATNHRDPTNEKLFF.